Reported below is one T cell receptor (beta chain). The germline V gene encodes CDR1 GTSNPN and CDR2 SVGIG (reference sequence). The CDR3 covers 15 residues. V shed 1 base and J 0 bases; nucleotides not matched to a gene: 2. These data are taken from a study of cytomegalovirus exposure and HLA in healthy donors. Sequencing was performed with immunoSEQ multiplex PCR; in TCRdb, only in-frame clones are kept and a portion is missing. The sample lists around 350,000 clones, roughly 85% occurring once. The chain joins TRBV30 to TRBJ2-7; 11 bases are a match to TRBD2. The TCR sequence derives from a woman aged 18-29 years in good health and CMV-seronegative. The material sequenced was PBMCs. The CDR3: CAWSASGGPSYEQYF. The CDR3 DNA sequence: TGTGCCTGGAGTGCTAGCGGGGGGCCCTCCTACGAGCAGTACTTC.